The TCR beta chain under discussion was sequenced for a study of blood T cell repertoires in COVID-19. Study-wide background: Researchers got acute and convalescent COVID-19 samples from the United States, Italy and Spain. T cells, B-cell-depleted T cells, or PBMCs provided the cDNA or gDNA that served as material.

CDR1 and CDR2 from the germline V gene are SGHTA and FQGNSA. The CDR3 has 15 amino acids. Unmatched junction bases numbered 9, after V lost 5 bases and J lost 3 bases. This clone came up once. Data came from immunoSEQ multiplex PCR; TCRdb stores just in-frame clones and leaves some out. Altogether 200,000 to 250,000 clones are present, around three quarters being singletons, with the ten largest covering 7.2%. The clonotype was recovered from a woman aged 70 to 79 with acute or convalescent COVID-19. Source material: peripheral blood. J is TRBJ2-7 and V is TRBV7-2; TRBD2 matches 8 bases. The chain's CDR3 is CASSPVAGNNYEQYF. DNA for the CDR3: TGTGCCAGCAGCCCCGTAGCGGGGAATAACTACGAGCAGTACTTC.